This T cell receptor (beta chain) was profiled in a study of blood T cell repertoires in COVID-19. Study background: T cells, B-cell-depleted T cells, or PBMCs supplied cDNA or gDNA.

This CDR3 has 16 amino acids. Trimming cost V 4 bases and J 4 bases, with 18 bases left between them. Germline CDR1 and CDR2: SGHRS and YFSETQ. Assay: immunoSEQ multiplex PCR; the TCRdb copy retains only in-frame clones and omits some. This table has tens of thousands of clones, around 90% appearing once. This sequence joins TRBV5-1 and TRBJ2-1; TRBD1 might be the D (6 bases). Sequencing input: peripheral blood. The origin of this receptor is a woman in her forties or fifties with active or convalescent COVID-19. The chain's CDR3 is CASSRSGVYDYNEQFF. CDR3 bases: TGCGCCAGCAGCCGTTCAGGGGTCTACGATTACAATGAGCAGTTCTTC.